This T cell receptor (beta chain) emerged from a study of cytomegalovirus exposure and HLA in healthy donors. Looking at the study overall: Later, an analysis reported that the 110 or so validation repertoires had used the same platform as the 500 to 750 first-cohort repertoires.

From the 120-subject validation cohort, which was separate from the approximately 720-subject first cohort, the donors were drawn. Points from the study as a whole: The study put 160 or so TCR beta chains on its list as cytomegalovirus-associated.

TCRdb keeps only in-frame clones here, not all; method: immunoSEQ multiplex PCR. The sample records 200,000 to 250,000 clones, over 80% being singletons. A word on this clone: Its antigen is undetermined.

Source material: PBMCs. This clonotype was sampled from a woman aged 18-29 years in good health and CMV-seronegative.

The CDR3 sequence is CAWSEGVETFF. DNA of the CDR3: TGTGCCTGGAGTGAAGGGGTCGAGACTTTCTTT. The chain is built from TRBV30 and TRBJ1-1; tentatively, D is TRBD1 (5 bases). Germline V gene sequence: CDR1 GTSNPN, CDR2 SVGIG (reference sequence). This CDR3 comprises 11 residues. The V gene lost 1 base and the J gene lost 12 bases, with 12 bases spanning the gap.